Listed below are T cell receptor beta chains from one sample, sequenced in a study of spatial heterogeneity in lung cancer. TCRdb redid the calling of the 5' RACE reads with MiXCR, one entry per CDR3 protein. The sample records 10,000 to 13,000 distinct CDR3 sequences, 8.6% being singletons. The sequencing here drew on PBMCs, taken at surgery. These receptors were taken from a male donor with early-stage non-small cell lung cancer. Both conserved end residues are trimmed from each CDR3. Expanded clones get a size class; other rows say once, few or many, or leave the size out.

CDR3: ASSRGLASTEAF; J: TRBJ1-1; size: many; V: TRBV2
CDR3: ASTPRGRNTEAF; J: TRBJ1-1; size: NA; V: TRBV5-4
CDR3: ASSPRGALTGELF; J: TRBJ2-2; size: NA; V: TRBV5-1
CDR3: AWIPGNTEAF; J: TRBJ1-1; size: medium-sized; V: TRBV30
CDR3: SARGGTSGFQETQY; J: TRBJ2-5; size: once; V: TRBV20-1
CDR3: ASSSGALNTEAF; J: TRBJ1-1; size: NA; V: TRBV5-1
CDR3: ASSQDQGTDTGELF; J: TRBJ2-2; size: medium-sized; V: TRBV14
CDR3: ASSQTRNTQY; J: TRBJ2-3; size: many; V: TRBV4-3
CDR3: ASSPSLAYGYT; J: TRBJ1-2; size: medium-sized; V: TRBV27
CDR3: ASSSVGGPRTYEQY; J: TRBJ2-7; size: NA; V: TRBV28
CDR3: ASSLGSGSYEQY; J: TRBJ2-7; size: medium-sized; V: TRBV25-1
CDR3: ASSLAAADQPQH; J: TRBJ1-5; size: medium-sized; V: TRBV7-9